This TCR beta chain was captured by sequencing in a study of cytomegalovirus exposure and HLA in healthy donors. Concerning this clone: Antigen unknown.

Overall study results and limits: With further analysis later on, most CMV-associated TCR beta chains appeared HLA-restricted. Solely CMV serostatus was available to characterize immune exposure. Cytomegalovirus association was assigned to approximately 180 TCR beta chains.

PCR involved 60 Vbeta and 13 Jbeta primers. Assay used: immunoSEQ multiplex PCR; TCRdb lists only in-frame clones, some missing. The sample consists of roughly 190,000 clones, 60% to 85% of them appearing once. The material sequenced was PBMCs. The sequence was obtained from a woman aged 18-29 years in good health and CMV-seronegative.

CDR3 sequence: CASSHVGDRYEQYF. CDR3 in DNA: TGCGCCAGCAGCCACGTAGGGGACAGGTACGAGCAGTACTTC. This chain connects TRBV4-3 to TRBJ2-7, with 8 bases aligning to TRBD1. Losses at the gene ends were 3 bases for V and 4 bases for J; bases not matched to a gene: 5. The CDR3 has 14 amino acids. Germline assignment: CDR1 LGHNA and CDR2 YSLEER.